This TCR beta chain came from a study of glioma-infiltrating T cells after dendritic cell vaccination. In the study overall: Glioblastoma patients came from Phase I and II dendritic cell vaccination trials.

The CDR3 length is 16 residues. Looked up from germline, CDR1 is SGHKS and CDR2 is YYEKEE (reference sequence). V was clipped by 3 bases and J by 5 bases; unmatched bases: 8. As for time point: after dendritic cell vaccination, including at tumor progression/relapse. PBMC sampling occurred before vaccination, two weeks after the third dose, and at progression. As regards this clone: What it recognizes is unknown.

Data came from immunoSEQ multiplex PCR; TCRdb stores just in-frame clones and leaves some out. The sample yields 72,000 or so clones, roughly 91% seen once. Study-level points and caveats: No direct clonality-survival link was found; a diverse polyclonal response may matter. Few patients contributed both blood and tumor specimens.

This receptor was taken from a human donor with glioblastoma. The sequencing used blood, collected after dendritic cell vaccination. V usage is TRBV5-5 and J usage is TRBJ1-2; 12 bases are a match to TRBD1. The CDR3 DNA is TGTGCCAGCAGCTCGCCCCTGGGACAGGGGGCTTATGGCTACACCTTC. Its translation is CASSSPLGQGAYGYTF.